These 15 T cell receptor beta chains were all obtained from the same sample, sequenced in a study of identical twins. MiXCR, run by TCRdb on the 5' RACE reads, gives a single entry per CDR3 protein. The data show about 240,000 distinct CDR3 sequences, roughly a tenth seen once. The specimen was memory T cells sorted from blood. These receptors came from a man aged 50-59 years in good health.

There are a few counts of this clonotype. V is TRBV21-1 and J is TRBJ2-3. TRBV21-1 is a recognized pseudogene. This CDR3 has 19 amino acids. CDR3 sequence reads: CASSKARSVARRGTDTQYF. CDR3 bases: TGTGCCAGCAGCAAAGCGCGGTCAGTTGCCCGTAGGGGCACAGATACGCAGTATTTT.

This clonotype was detected ten times or more. The chain is built from TRBV6-5 and TRBJ2-7; possibly TRBD1 for D (5 bases). Germline V gene data show CDR1 as MNHEY and CDR2 as SVGAGI. V lost 0 bases to trimming and J lost 6 bases, with 21 bases between them. The CDR3 has 17 residues. CDR3 in amino acids: CASSYSGSSQGRREQYF. CDR3 DNA: TGTGCCAGCAGTTACTCCGGTTCAAGTCAGGGCCGACGCGAGCAGTACTTC.

This clonotype was detected a few times. This chain links TRBV12-3 or TRBV12-4 with TRBJ2-1, with D possibly being TRBD2 (5 bases). The CDR3 totals 14 residues. With 2 bases removed from V and 5 bases from J, the gap between germline ends came to 10 bases. The CDR3 protein is CASSLYSENNEQFF. The DNA of the CDR3 is TGTGCCAGCAGTTTATATAGCGAGAACAATGAGCAGTTCTTC.

In this sample, this clonotype turned up many times. This CDR3 reads CASSLASLRADTQYF. CDR3 nucleotides: TGTGCCAGCAGCTTGGCCTCACTAAGGGCAGATACGCAGTATTTT. The rearrangement joins TRBV5-5 to TRBJ2-3; D uncertain. Deletions cut 0 bases from V and 4 bases from J, with 12 bases between. Germline values: CDR1 SGHKS, CDR2 YYEKEE (reference sequence). This CDR3 spans 15 amino acids.

V usage is TRBV12-3 or TRBV12-4 and J usage is TRBJ2-7; D possibly corresponds to TRBD2 (5 bases). V was trimmed by 0 bases and J by 4 bases, leaving 16 bases between them. This CDR3 spans 16 amino acids. CDR3 amino acids: CASSLANRAPGYEQYF. The CDR3 DNA is TGTGCCAGCAGTTTAGCGAATCGGGCCCCGGGGTACGAGCAGTACTTC.

This clonotype was seen a few times. This chain links TRBV10-3 with TRBJ1-4; unclear D gene. Germline assignment: CDR1 ENHRY and CDR2 SYGVKD. This CDR3 comprises 16 residues. The V gene lost 1 base and the J gene lost 1 base, with 10 bases spanning the gap. CDR3 DNA sequence: TGTGCCATCAGTGAGTGGGGAGGAGGAACTAATGAAAAACTGTTTTTT. It yields the protein CAISEWGGGTNEKLFF.

This clonotype was observed at least ten times. The rearrangement uses TRBV28 and TRBJ1-6; perhaps TRBD1 as D (6 bases). CDR1 and CDR2 (germline): MDHEN, SYDVKM. The CDR3 loop spans 17 amino acids. Trimming removed 4 bases at V and 7 bases at J, with 20 bases between. CDR3 coding DNA: TGTGCCAGCAGTTCCCCATCGGGAGGGGGACGGAATTCACCCCTCCACTTT. Amino acid sequence: CASSSPSGGGRNSPLHF.

This clonotype has at least ten counts. The rearrangement uses TRBV4-3 and TRBJ2-1; D unclear. V was pared by 0 bases and J by 7 bases, with 4 bases between. The CDR3 covers 12 residues. Germline values: CDR1 LGHNA, CDR2 YSLEER. Written as DNA, the CDR3 is TGCGCCAGCAGCCAAGATCCTAATGAGCAGTTCTTC. This gives the protein CASSQDPNEQFF.

This clonotype was seen a handful of times. This chain joins TRBV7-8 and TRBJ2-3, with a possible D match to TRBD2 (6 bases). Germline V gene lookup returns CDR1 SGHVS and CDR2 FQNEAQ. The V and J ends lost 2 bases and 6 bases respectively, with 15 bases between them. This CDR3 comprises 15 residues. CDR3 nucleotides: TGTGCCAGCAGCTTACAACTAGCCGGGAGTGATACGCAGTATTTT. Encoded protein: CASSLQLAGSDTQYF.

The rearrangement uses TRBV6-6 and TRBJ1-4; no clear D gene. Germline values: CDR1 MNHNY, CDR2 SVGAGI (reference sequence). Trimming left V 2 bases short and J 5 bases short, with 6 bases between. This CDR3 contains 13 residues. The DNA of the CDR3 is TGTGCCAGCAGTTACAGGGCGAATGAAAAACTGTTTTTT. This sequence encodes CASSYRANEKLFF.

V is TRBV3-1 and J is TRBJ2-2, with 7 nucleotides matching TRBD1. Germline assignment: CDR1 LGHDT and CDR2 YNNKEL (reference sequence). The CDR3 consists of 15 residues. V shed 2 bases, J shed 4 bases, and the junction held 4 bases outside the gene matches. The CDR3 sequence is CASSQKTGSTGELFF. The CDR3 nucleotides read TGTGCCAGCAGCCAAAAGACAGGGTCCACCGGGGAGCTGTTTTTT. Variable domain in full (rest from reference TRBV3-1 and TRBJ2-2): DTAVSQTPKYLVTQMGNDKSIKCEQNLGHDTMYWYKQDSKKFLKIMFSYNNKELIINETVPNRFSPKSPDKAHLNLHINSLELGDSAVYFCASSQKTGSTGELFFGEGSRLTVL.

V is TRBV9 and J is TRBJ2-7; TRBD1 might be the D (6 bases). V dropped 4 bases and J dropped 2 bases, with 13 bases sitting between them. CDR1 and CDR2 from the germline V gene are SGDLS and YYNGEE. This CDR3 is 14 amino acids long. CDR3 in DNA: TGTGCCAGCAGCCCTCGACAGGCCACCTACGAGCAGTACTTC. It codes for CASSPRQATYEQYF. Combining the CDR3 with reference TRBV9 and TRBJ2-7 gives the whole variable domain DSGVTQTPKHLITATGQRVTLRCSPRSGDLSVYWYQQSLDQGLQFLIQYYNGEERAKGNILERFSAQQFPDLHSELNLSSLELGDSALYFCASSPRQATYEQYFGPGTRLTVT.

V gene TRBV6-5 combines with J gene TRBJ2-5, with 8 bases identical to TRBD2. CDR3 length: 15 amino acids. Unmatched junction bases numbered 7, after V lost 2 bases and J lost 5 bases. CDR1 and CDR2 (germline): MNHEY, SVGAGI. DNA of the CDR3: TGTGCCAGCAGTTACGGCAGCGGGGGCGGCGAGACCCAGTACTTC. Translating it yields CASSYGSGGGETQYF.

This clonotype was counted at least ten times. V usage is TRBV20-1 and J usage is TRBJ2-7; tentative D call: TRBD2 (5 bases). The CDR3 contains 11 residues. V was shortened by 1 base and J by 7 bases, with 8 bases between the two germline ends. In germline, CDR1 is DFQATT, CDR2 SNEGSKA (reference sequence). The CDR3 nucleotides are TGCAGTGCTAGAGGCGGGTGGGAGCAGTACTTC. Translated, it gives CSARGGWEQYF.

This clonotype has only a few counts. J is TRBJ2-3 and V is TRBV5-1, with TRBD2 matching 13 bases. Trimming took 0 bases from V and 0 from J; bases not matched to a gene: 7. Germline V CDR1 and CDR2: SGHRS, YFSETQ. This CDR3 is built from 19 residues. The CDR3 coding sequence is TGCGCCAGCAGCTTGGGACTAGCGGGGGGACCCCTTAGCACAGATACGCAGTATTTT. It translates to CASSLGLAGGPLSTDTQYF.